The 8 T cell receptor beta chains below come from one sample, sequenced in a study of beta chain features in type 1 diabetes (dated by TCRdb to the late 2010s). Their antigens remain unidentified. The paper's findings and limits, for the study overall: In all four CD4+ subsets, TCRB CDR3 length was moderately but significantly shorter in type 1 diabetes patients.

The method behind the library was the immunoSEQ multiplex PCR assay. The entire amount of isolated RNA was reverse transcribed using the High Capacity cDNA Reverse Transcription Kit, so the sequenced TCRB transcripts were expressed ones. TCRdb limited this immuneACCESS table to in-frame rearrangements with V and J called. A share of clones is missing; checked studies link under half to unresolved V genes, and the rest is unexplained. This sample comprises some 290,000 clones, roughly an eighth of them detected only once. The ten largest clones represent 0.015% to 0.02% of the sample. Sequencing was carried out using naive CD4+ T cells from blood. The sample's cell subset or site label is to be understood as: true naive CD4+ T cells. Source of these receptors: a young man with type 1 diabetes.

The table lists this clone with a few counts. The chain carries TRBV6-5 and TRBJ2-5; 9 positions agree with TRBD1. Germline assignment: CDR1 MNHEY and CDR2 SVGAGI. The CDR3 has 13 residues. V shed 6 bases and J 5 bases; nucleotides not matched to a gene: 4. The CDR3 loop is CASSRDRGETQYF. The CDR3 DNA is TGTGCCAGCAGCCGTGACAGGGGGGAGACCCAGTACTTC.

This chain links TRBV2 with TRBJ2-2; 8 positions agree with TRBD2. The germline gives CDR1 SNHLY, CDR2 FYNNEI. The CDR3 has 16 amino acids. J gave up 3 bases and V 5 bases, and 8 bases lay outside the gene matches. The DNA for the CDR3 is TGTGCCAGCAGTTTTTCACCGGGACTAGACACCGGGGAGCTGTTTTTT. Translation gives CASSFSPGLDTGELFF.

This clone was seen only a few times. The chain uses TRBV4-2 and TRBJ2-1; 7 bases align to TRBD2. Trimming cost V 5 bases and J 1 base; bases outside gene matches: 5. Germline V gene lookup returns CDR1 LGHNA and CDR2 YNFKEQ. The CDR3 is 15 residues long. The CDR3 here is CASSSGTTSYNEQFF. DNA of the CDR3: TGTGCCAGCAGCTCCGGGACTACGTCCTACAATGAGCAGTTCTTC.

The chain combines TRBV6-5 with TRBJ2-2, with TRBD1 matching 7 bases. J gave up 0 bases and V 5 bases, and 3 bases lay outside the gene matches. CDR3 length equals 15 residues. CDR1 and CDR2 from the germline V gene are MNHEY and SVGAGI. The CDR3 bases are TGTGCCAGCAGTGCCGGGACAGCGAACACCGGGGAGCTGTTTTTT. Protein sequence: CASSAGTANTGELFF.

There are a few counts of this clone. The chain joins TRBV2 to TRBJ2-3, with D perhaps TRBD2 (6 bases). Trimming cost V 4 bases and J 3 bases, with 20 bases left between them. Germline CDR1 is SNHLY and CDR2 is FYNNEI. The CDR3 has 17 residues. The CDR3 bases are TGTGCCAGCAGTGTAGTCGGAGCGGGTGAAGGGACAGATACGCAGTATTTT. Translating gives CASSVVGAGEGTDTQYF.

This clone appeared a few times. This chain uses TRBV14 with TRBJ2-3, with a weak D call TRBD2 (5 bases). The germline V gene has CDR1 SGHDN and CDR2 FVKESK. The CDR3 totals 16 residues. The germline V and J ends were trimmed by 2 bases and 3 bases, with 15 bases remaining between them. The CDR3 reads CASSQPGNPRTDTQYF. Here the CDR3 DNA reads TGTGCCAGCAGCCAACCCGGGAACCCTCGGACAGATACGCAGTATTTT. The complete variable domain, with remaining parts taken from reference TRBV14 and TRBJ2-3, reads EAGVTQFPSHSVIEKGQTVTLRCDPISGHDNLYWYRRVMGKEIKFLLHFVKESKQDESGMPNNRFLAERTGGTYSTLKVQPAELEDSGVYFCASSQPGNPRTDTQYFGPGTRLTVL.

The J gene is TRBJ2-7, the V gene TRBV13, with D perhaps matching TRBD1 (6 bases). This CDR3 has 14 amino acids. Trimming shortened V by 4 bases and J by 6 bases, and 16 bases separated the two germline ends. Looked up from germline, CDR1 is PRHDT and CDR2 is FYEKMQ (reference sequence). CDR3 coding DNA: TGTGCCAGCAGCTCCCTAGACAGGCCGAGCGAGCAGTACTTC. Translated: CASSSLDRPSEQYF.

This chain joins TRBV7-2 and TRBJ1-1; 12 bases align to TRBD1. In germline, CDR1 is SGHTA, CDR2 FQGNSA. J lost 11 bases, V lost 5 bases, and 15 bases had no gene match. The CDR3 is 16 amino acids. CDR3 protein: CASSLALAGQGADAFF. The CDR3 DNA reads TGTGCCAGCAGCCTGGCTCTCGCGGGACAGGGGGCGGACGCTTTCTTT.